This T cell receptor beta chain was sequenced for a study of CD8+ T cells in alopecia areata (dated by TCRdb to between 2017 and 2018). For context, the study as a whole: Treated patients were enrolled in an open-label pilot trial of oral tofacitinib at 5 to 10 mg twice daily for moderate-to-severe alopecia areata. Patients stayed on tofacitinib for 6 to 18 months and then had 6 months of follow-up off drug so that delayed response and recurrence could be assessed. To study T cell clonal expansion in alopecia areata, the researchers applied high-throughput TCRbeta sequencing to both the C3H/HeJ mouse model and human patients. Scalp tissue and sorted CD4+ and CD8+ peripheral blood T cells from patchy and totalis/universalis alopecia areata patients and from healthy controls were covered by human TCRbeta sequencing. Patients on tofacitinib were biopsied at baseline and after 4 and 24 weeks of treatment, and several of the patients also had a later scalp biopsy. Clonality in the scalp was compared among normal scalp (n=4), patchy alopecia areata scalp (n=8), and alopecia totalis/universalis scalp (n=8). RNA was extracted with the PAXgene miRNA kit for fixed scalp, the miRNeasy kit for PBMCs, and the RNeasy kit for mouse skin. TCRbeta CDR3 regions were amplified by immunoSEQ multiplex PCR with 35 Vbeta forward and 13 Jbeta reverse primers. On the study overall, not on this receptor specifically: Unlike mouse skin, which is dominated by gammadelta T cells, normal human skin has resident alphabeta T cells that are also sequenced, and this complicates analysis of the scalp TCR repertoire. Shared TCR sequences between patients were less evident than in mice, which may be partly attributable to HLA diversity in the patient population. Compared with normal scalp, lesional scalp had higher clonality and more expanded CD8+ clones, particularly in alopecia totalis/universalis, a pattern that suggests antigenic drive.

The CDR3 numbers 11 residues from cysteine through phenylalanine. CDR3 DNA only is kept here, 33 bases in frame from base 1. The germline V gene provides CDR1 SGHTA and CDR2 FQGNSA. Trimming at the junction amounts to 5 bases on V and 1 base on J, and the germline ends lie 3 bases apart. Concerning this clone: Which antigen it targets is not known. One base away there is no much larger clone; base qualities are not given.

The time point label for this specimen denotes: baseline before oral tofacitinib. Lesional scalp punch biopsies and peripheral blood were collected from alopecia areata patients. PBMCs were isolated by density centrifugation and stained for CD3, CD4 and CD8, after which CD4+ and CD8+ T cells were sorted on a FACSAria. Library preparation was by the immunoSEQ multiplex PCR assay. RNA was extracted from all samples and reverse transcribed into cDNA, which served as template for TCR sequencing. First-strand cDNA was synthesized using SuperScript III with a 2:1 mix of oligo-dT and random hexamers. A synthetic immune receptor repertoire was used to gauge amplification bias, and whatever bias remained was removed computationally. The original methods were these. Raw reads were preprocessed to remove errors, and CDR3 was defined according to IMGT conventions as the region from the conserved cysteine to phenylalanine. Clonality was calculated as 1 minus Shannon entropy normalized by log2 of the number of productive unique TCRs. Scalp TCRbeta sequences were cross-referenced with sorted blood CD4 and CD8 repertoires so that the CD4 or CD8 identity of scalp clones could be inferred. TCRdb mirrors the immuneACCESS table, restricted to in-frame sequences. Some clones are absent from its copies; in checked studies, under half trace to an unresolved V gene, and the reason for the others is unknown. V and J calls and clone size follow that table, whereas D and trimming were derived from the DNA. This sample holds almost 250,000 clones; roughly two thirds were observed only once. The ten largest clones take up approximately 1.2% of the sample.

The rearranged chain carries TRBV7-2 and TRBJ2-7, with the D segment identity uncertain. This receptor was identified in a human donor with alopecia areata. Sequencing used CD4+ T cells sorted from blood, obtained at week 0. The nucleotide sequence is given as TGTGCCAGCAGCAAATCCTACGAGCAGTACTTC. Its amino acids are CASSKSYEQYF.